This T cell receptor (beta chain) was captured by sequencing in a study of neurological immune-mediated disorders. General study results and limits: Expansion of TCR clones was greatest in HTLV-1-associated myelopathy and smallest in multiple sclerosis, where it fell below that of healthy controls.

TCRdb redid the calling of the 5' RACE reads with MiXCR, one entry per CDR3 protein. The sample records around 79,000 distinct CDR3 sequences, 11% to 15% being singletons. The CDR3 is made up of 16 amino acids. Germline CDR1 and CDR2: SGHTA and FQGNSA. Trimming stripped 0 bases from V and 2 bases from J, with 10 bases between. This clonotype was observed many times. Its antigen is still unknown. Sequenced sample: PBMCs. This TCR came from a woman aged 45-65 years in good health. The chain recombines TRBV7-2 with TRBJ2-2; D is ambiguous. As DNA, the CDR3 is TGTGCCAGCAGCTTAGCTGCAAGATTCAACACCGGGGAGCTGTTTTTT. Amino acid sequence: CASSLAARFNTGELFF.